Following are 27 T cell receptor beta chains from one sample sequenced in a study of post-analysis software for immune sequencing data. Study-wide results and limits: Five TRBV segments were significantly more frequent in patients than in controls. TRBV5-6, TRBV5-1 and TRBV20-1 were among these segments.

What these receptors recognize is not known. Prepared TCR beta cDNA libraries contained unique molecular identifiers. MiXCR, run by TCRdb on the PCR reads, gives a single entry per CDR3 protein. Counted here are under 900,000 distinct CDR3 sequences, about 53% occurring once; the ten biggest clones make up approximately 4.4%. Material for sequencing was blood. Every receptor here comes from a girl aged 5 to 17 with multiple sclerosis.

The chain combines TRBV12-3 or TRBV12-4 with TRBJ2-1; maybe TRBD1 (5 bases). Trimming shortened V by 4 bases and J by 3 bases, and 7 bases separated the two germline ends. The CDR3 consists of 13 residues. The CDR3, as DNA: TGTGCCAGCAGTTGGGGCGGCTACAATGAGCAGTTCTTC. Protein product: CASSWGGYNEQFF.

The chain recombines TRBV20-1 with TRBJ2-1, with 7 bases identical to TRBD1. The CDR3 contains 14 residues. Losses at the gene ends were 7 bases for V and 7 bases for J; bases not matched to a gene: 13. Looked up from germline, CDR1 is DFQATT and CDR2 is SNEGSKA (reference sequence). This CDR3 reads CSVARGGDNNEQFF. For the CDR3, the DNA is TGCAGTGTTGCTCGAGGGGGCGACAATAATGAGCAGTTCTTC.

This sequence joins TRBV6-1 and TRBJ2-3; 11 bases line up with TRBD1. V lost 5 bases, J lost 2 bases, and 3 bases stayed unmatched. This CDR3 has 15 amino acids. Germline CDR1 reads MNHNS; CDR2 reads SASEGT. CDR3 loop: CASSRGQGATDTQYF. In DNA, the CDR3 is TGTGCCAGCAGTCGTGGACAGGGGGCCACAGATACGCAGTATTTT.

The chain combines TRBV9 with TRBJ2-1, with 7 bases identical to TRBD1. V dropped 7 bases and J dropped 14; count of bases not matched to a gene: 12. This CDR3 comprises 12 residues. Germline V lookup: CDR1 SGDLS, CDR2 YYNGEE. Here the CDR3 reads CASGYRGGKEFF. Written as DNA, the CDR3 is TGTGCCAGCGGATACAGGGGTGGGAAGGAGTTCTTC.

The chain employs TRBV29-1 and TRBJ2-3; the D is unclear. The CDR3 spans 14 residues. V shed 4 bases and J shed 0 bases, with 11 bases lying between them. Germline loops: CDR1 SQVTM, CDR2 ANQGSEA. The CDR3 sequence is CSVVPRSSTDTQYF. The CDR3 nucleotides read TGCAGCGTTGTACCCCGTTCTAGCACAGATACGCAGTATTTT.

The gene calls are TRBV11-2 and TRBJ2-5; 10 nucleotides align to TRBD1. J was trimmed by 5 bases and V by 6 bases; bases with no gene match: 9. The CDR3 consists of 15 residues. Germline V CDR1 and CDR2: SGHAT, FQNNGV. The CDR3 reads CASRTPDRGGETQYF. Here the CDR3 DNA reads TGTGCCAGCAGGACTCCGGACAGGGGGGGTGAGACCCAGTACTTC. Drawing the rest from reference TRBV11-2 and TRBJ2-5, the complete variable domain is EAGVAQSPRYKIIEKRQSVAFWCNPISGHATLYWYQQILGQGPKLLIQFQNNGVVDDSQLPKDRFSAERLKGVDSTLKIQPAKLEDSAVYLCASRTPDRGGETQYFGPGTRLLVL.

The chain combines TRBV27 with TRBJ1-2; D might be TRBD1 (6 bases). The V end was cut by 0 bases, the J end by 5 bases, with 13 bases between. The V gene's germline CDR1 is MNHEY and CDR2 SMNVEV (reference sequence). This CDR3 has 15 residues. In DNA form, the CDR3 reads TGTGCCAGCAGTTTATCTCAAGGGGGTCGGTATGGCTACACCTTC. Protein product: CASSLSQGGRYGYTF.

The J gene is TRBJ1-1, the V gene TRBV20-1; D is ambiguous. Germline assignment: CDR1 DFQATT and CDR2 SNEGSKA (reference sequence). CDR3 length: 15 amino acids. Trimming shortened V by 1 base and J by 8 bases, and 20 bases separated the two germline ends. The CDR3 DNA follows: TGCAGTGCTAGAGGTCTCACACCCCGGGAAACGGAAGCTTTCTTT. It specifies CSARGLTPRETEAFF.

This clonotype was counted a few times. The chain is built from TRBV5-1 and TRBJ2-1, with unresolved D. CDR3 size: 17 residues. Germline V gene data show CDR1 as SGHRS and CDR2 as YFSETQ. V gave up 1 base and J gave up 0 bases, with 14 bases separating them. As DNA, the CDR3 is TGCGCCAGCAGCTTGATCGGGTCTATAAGCTCCTACAATGAGCAGTTCTTC. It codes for CASSLIGSISSYNEQFF.

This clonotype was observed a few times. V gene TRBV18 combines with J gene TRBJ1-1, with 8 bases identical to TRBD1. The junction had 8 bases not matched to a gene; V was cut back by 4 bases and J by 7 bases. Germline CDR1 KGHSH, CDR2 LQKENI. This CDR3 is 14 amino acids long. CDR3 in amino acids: CASSQKDRVGEAFF. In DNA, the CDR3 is TGTGCCAGCTCACAAAAGGACAGGGTGGGTGAAGCTTTCTTT. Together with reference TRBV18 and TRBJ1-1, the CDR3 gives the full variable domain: NAGVMQNPRHLVRRRGQEARLRCSPMKGHSHVYWYRQLPEEGLKFMVYLQKENIIDESGMPKERFSAEFPKEGPSILRIQQVVRGDSAAYFCASSQKDRVGEAFFGQGTRLTVV.

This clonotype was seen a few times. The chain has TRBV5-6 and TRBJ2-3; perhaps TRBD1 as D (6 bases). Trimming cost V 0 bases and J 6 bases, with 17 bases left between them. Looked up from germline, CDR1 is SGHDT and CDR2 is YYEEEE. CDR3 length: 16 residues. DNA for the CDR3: TGTGCCAGCAGCTTGGTTCGGGACACCCACTGGGATACGCAGTATTTT. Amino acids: CASSLVRDTHWDTQYF.

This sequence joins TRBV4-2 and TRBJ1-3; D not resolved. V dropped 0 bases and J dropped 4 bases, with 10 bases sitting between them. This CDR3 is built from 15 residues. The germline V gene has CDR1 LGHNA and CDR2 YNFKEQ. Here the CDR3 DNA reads TGTGCCAGCAGCCAAGATGCACTCCGCGGAAACACCATATATTTT. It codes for CASSQDALRGNTIYF.

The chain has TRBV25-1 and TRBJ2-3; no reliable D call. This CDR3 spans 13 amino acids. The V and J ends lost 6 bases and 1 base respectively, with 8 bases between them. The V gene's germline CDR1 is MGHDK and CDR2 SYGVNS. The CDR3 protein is CASRPRGTDTQYF. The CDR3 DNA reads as TGTGCCAGCAGGCCTAGGGGCACAGATACGCAGTATTTT.

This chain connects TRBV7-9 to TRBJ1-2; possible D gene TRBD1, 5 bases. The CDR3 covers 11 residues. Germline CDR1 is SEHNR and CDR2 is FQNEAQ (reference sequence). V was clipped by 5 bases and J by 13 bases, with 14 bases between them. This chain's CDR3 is CASSPVGGSTF. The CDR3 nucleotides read TGTGCCAGCAGCCCAGTGGGGGGGAGCACCTTC. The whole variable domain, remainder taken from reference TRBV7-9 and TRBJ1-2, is DTGVSQNPRHKITKRGQNVTFRCDPISEHNRLYWYRQTLGQGPEFLTYFQNEAQLEKSRLLSDRFSAERPKGSFSTLEIQRTEQGDSAMYLCASSPVGGSTFGSGTRLTVV.

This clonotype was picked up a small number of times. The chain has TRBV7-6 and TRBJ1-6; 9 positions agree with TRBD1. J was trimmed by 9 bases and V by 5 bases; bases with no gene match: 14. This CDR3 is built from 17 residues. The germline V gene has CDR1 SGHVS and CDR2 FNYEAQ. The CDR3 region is CASSPAQGAQGGSPLHF. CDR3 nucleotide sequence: TGTGCCAGCAGCCCGGCACAGGGGGCGCAAGGTGGTTCACCCCTCCACTTT.

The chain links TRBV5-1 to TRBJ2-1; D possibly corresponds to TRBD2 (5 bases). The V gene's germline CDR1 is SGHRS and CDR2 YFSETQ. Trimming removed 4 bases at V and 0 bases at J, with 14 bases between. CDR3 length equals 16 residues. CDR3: CASSQRTDLSYNEQFF. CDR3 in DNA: TGCGCCAGCAGCCAACGGACTGACCTCTCCTACAATGAGCAGTTCTTC.

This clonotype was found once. CDR3 DNA sequence: TGCGCCAGCAGGCCGGGGACCTTCGGTTCCTACGAGCAGTACTTC. It encodes CASRPGTFGSYEQYF. V gene TRBV5-1 combines with J gene TRBJ2-7; D tentatively fits TRBD1 or TRBD2 (5 bases each). Germline V gene data show CDR1 as SGHRS and CDR2 as YFSETQ. V dropped 5 bases and J dropped 1 base, with 16 bases sitting between them. The CDR3 length is 15 residues.

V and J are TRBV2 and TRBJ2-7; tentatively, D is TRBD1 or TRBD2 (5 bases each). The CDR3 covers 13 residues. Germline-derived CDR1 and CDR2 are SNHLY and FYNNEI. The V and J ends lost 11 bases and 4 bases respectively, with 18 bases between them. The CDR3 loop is CASEGPRGYEQYF. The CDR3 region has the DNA TGTGCCTCCGAGGGGCCAAGGGGTTACGAGCAGTACTTC.

In nucleotides, the CDR3 is TGTGCCAGCAGTTACTCGGTTGGGACAGGGCGATCACCCCTCCACTTT. Residues: CASSYSVGTGRSPLHF. The gene calls are TRBV6-5 and TRBJ1-6; TRBD1 matches at 9 bases. The germline V gene encodes CDR1 MNHEY and CDR2 SVGAGI. With 0 bases clipped from V and 10 bases from J, the junction kept 7 bases outside the gene matches. The CDR3 spans 16 residues.

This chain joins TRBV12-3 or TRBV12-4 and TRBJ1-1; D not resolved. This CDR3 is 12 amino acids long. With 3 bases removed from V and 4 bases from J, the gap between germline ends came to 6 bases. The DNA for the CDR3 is TGTGCCAGCAGTTTGCGGCCCACTGAAGCTTTCTTT. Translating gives CASSLRPTEAFF.

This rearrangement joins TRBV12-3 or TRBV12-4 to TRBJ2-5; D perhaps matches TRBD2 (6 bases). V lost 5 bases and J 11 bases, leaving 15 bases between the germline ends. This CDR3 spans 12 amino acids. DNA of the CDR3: TGTGCCAGCAGTCTCTTCTCGGGGGAGCAGTACTTC. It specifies CASSLFSGEQYF.

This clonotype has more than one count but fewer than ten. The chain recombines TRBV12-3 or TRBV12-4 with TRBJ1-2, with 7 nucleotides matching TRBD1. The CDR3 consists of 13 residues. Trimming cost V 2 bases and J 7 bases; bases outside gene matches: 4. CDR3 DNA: TGTGCCAGCAGTTTAAGGGGGCTTCGTGGCTACACCTTC. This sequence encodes CASSLRGLRGYTF.

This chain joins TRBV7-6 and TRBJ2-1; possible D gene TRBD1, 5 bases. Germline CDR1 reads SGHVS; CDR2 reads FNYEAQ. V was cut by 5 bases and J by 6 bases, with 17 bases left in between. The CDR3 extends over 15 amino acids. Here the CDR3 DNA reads TGTGCCAGCAGCGCCGGACAAAGGTGGGGCAATGAGCAGTTCTTC. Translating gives CASSAGQRWGNEQFF.

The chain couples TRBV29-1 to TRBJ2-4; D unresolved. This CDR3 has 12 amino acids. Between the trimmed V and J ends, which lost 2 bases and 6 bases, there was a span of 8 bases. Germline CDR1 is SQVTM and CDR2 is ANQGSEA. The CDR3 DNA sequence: TGCAGCGTTGAAAGGGAAAGAAACATTCAGTACTTC. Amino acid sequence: CSVERERNIQYF.

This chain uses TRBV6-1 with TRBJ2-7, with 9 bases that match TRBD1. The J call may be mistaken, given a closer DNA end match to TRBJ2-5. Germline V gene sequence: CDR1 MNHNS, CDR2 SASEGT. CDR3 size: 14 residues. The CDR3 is CASSEGQGWETQYF. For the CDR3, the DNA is TGTGCCAGCAGTGAGGGACAGGGTTGGGAGACCCAGTACTTC.

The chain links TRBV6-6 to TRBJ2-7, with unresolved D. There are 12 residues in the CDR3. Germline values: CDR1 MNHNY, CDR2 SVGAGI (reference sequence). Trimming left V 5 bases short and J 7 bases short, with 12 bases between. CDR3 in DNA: TGTGCCAGCAGTAAAACGACGGAGGAGCAGTACTTC. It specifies CASSKTTEEQYF.

The CDR3 region is CASSGEGSTDTQYF. The CDR3 bases are TGTGCCAGCAGTGGAGAGGGATCCACAGATACGCAGTATTTT. The V and J genes are TRBV2 and TRBJ2-3; TRBD2 is a possible D gene (5 bases). Trimming took 4 bases from V and 2 from J, leaving 10 bases between them. The length of the CDR3 is 14 residues. CDR1 is SNHLY, CDR2 FYNNEI, per germline.